A selection of T cell receptor beta chains follows, all from one sample in a study of blood T cell repertoires in COVID-19. TCRdb's table, derived via immunoSEQ multiplex PCR, lists solely in-frame clones and lacks some. The sample has approximately 470,000 clones, 75% to 90% seen once; the top ten hold 3.2%. Sequencing input: peripheral blood. The receptors derive from a human donor in a cohort sampled during active COVID-19. Each CDR3 is given with its conserved first and last residue. The D gene is left open where the match is weak. Clone size is given for some rows only: seen once, a few or many times, or a class if the clone is expanded.

j_gene,abundance,d_gene,v_gene,CDR3aa,CDR3nt
TRBJ2-7,NA,TRBD2,TRBV14,CASSQQGLAGFYEQYF,TGTGCCAGCAGCCAACAGGGACTAGCGGGATTCTACGAGCAGTACTTC
TRBJ2-1,NA,TRBD1,TRBV6-5,CASSSNRDRGYNEQFF,TGTGCCAGCAGTTCGAACCGGGACAGGGGGTACAATGAGCAGTTCTTC
TRBJ1-1,NA,TRBD1,TRBV3-1/TRBV3-2,CASSAGGVTTEAFF,TGTGCCAGCAGCGCAGGGGGAGTAACCACTGAAGCTTTCTTT
TRBJ2-7,NA,NA,TRBV7-2,CASSLDPTSREQYF,TGTGCCAGCAGCTTAGATCCCACGTCTAGGGAGCAGTACTTC
TRBJ1-4,NA,NA,TRBV3-1/TRBV3-2,CASSQETGSSPGLFF,TGTGCCAGCAGCCAAGAAACAGGGAGCTCCCCAGGACTGTTTTTT
TRBJ2-3,NA,TRBD1,TRBV14,CASSQDRTGQDTQYF,TGTGCCAGCAGCCAAGATAGGACAGGACAGGATACGCAGTATTTT
TRBJ1-2,NA,NA,TRBV27,CASSPEGLRGYGYTF,TGTGCCAGCAGCCCGGAGGGGCTACGGGGCTATGGCTACACCTTC
TRBJ2-7,few,TRBD2,TRBV19,CASSWASGSPEQYF,TGTGCCAGTAGTTGGGCTAGCGGGAGCCCCGAGCAGTACTTC
TRBJ2-3,NA,TRBD2,TRBV11-1,CASSRAGLAPDTQYF,TGTGCCAGCAGCCGAGCGGGACTAGCTCCAGATACGCAGTATTTT
TRBJ2-7,NA,NA,TRBV13,CASSLGGRESYEQYF,TGTGCCAGCAGCTTAGGGGGCAGGGAATCCTACGAGCAGTACTTC
TRBJ1-2,NA,NA,TRBV30,CAWSVRGGGYTF,TGTGCCTGGAGTGTACGAGGGGGTGGCTACACCTTC
TRBJ2-7,few,NA,TRBV7-2,CASSFGLAYEQYF,TGTGCCAGCAGCTTCGGGCTAGCGTACGAGCAGTACTTC
TRBJ2-7,NA,NA,TRBV19,CASSIGGATYEQYF,TGTGCCAGTAGTATCGGGGGAGCGACCTACGAGCAGTACTTC
TRBJ2-2,few,NA,TRBV12-3/TRBV12-4,CASSSTRTGELFF,TGTGCCAGCAGCAGTACTAGGACCGGGGAGCTGTTTTTT
TRBJ1-1,NA,TRBD1,TRBV10-3,CAISETGGNTEAFF,TGTGCCATCAGTGAAACAGGGGGCAACACTGAAGCTTTCTTT
TRBJ2-3,NA,NA,TRBV7-2,CASSTNLLGTDTQYF,TGTGCCAGCAGCACTAACTTACTAGGCACAGATACGCAGTATTTT
TRBJ1-5,NA,TRBD1,TRBV2,CASSATGGAQPQHF,TGTGCCAGCAGCGCTACAGGGGGCGCGCAGCCCCAGCATTTT
TRBJ2-2,NA,NA,TRBV4-2,CASTTTVNTGELFF,TGTGCCAGCACCACGACAGTGAACACCGGGGAGCTGTTTTTT
TRBJ2-2,once,TRBD2,TRBV5-1,CASSRLAVNTGELFF,TGCGCCAGCAGCCGGCTAGCGGTAAACACCGGGGAGCTGTTTTTT
TRBJ2-2,NA,TRBD1,TRBV5-1,CASSGDRASRVGELFF,TGCGCCAGCAGCGGGGACAGGGCGAGCAGAGTGGGGGAGCTGTTTTTT
TRBJ1-4,NA,NA,TRBV7-2,CASSTPGREKLFF,TGTGCCAGCAGCACCCCCGGCAGGGAAAAACTGTTTTTT
TRBJ2-3,NA,TRBD2,TRBV5-4,CASSRGVSGATDTQYF,TGTGCCAGCAGCCGAGGCGTTAGCGGGGCCACAGATACGCAGTATTTT
TRBJ1-1,once,TRBD1,TRBV12-5,CAGGQVNTEAFF,TGTGCTGGGGGACAGGTGAACACTGAAGCTTTCTTT
TRBJ2-7,once,NA,TRBV28,CASRRGGEQYF,TGTGCCAGCAGGAGGGGAGGCGAGCAGTACTTC
TRBJ2-7,NA,TRBD2,TRBV5-1,CASSSGLAGFAYEQYF,TGCGCCAGCAGCTCAGGACTAGCGGGCTTTGCCTACGAGCAGTACTTC
TRBJ1-4,NA,NA,TRBV4-2,CASSPPGRPNEKLFF,TGTGCCAGCAGCCCCCCGGGGAGGCCTAATGAAAAACTGTTTTTT
TRBJ1-4,NA,TRBD1,TRBV7-9,CASSLDRGSEKLFF,TGTGCCAGCAGCCTAGACAGGGGGTCGGAAAAACTGTTTTTT
TRBJ2-7,once,NA,TRBV12-3/TRBV12-4,CASSLGTEQYF,TGTGCCAGCAGTTTAGGGACAGAGCAGTACTTC